The sequence of this TCR beta chain was determined in a study of technical replicates of blood from four donors. Libraries were prepared by immunoSEQ multiplex PCR; TCRdb keeps only in-frame clonotypes and omits some of them. The sample has about 53,000 clones; approximately 86% are singletons. This clone was seen a single time. Trimming cost V 1 base and J 1 base, with 9 bases left between them. CDR3 length: 15 residues. Germline CDR1 reads MGHRA; CDR2 reads YSYEKL. The rearrangement uses TRBV4-1 and TRBJ2-3, with D possibly matching TRBD1 (5 bases). This clonotype was sampled from a human donor in good health. Some clones in this sample may be carry-over from other donors' samples. The sample consisted of PBMCs. The CDR3 region has the DNA TGCGCCAGCAGCCAAGGGACAACCCGCACAGATACGCAGTATTTT. Residues: CASSQGTTRTDTQYF.